Sequencing of this T cell receptor beta chain was carried out in a study of breast tumors, draining lymph nodes, adjacent tissues. General study results and limits: Data fit most tumor T cells coming from lymph node, expanding in tumor. Tumor repertoires ranked between lymph nodes and nontumor tissue in diversity, with V and J gene preferences. Tumor T cell lymph node origin was a supported hypothesis, not proven. Luminal-like breast cancer showed significantly greater tumor-nontumor repertoire similarity than basal-like breast cancer did.

In the case of this clonotype: The target antigen is unknown. A much larger clonotype is one base distant, so this may be a read error.

This CDR3 contains 17 residues. Germline loops: CDR1 MNHEY, CDR2 SVGEGT. V lost 7 bases to trimming and J lost 6 bases; unmatched junction nucleotides: 12. Axillary draining lymph nodes of breast cancer patients supplied the node samples. Each CDR3 protein is one row after TCRdb ran MiXCR on the multiplex PCR reads. Among about 89,000 distinct CDR3 sequences listed, more than 25% were seen once. J is TRBJ2-1 and V is TRBV6-2 or TRBV6-3, with 13 positions matching TRBD2. Source material: axillary lymph node tissue. The sequence came from a female donor with breast cancer. Some clones in this sample may be carry-over from other donors' samples. The CDR3 reads CASTTGLAGVRSNEQFF. DNA of the CDR3: TGTGCCAGCACTACCGGACTAGCGGGAGTAAGGAGCAATGAGCAGTTCTTC.